This TCR beta chain derives from a study of T cell repertoires in cytomegalovirus infection. As to this clonotype: Its antigen is not identified.

A single record per CDR3 protein comes from TCRdb applying MiXCR to the reads. The table has hundreds of thousands of distinct CDR3 sequences, approximately 32% seen once; the top ten hold roughly 12%. The CDR3 is made up of 16 amino acids. Trimming cost V 2 bases and J 2 bases, with 13 bases left between them. This rearrangement joins TRBV12-3 or TRBV12-4 to TRBJ1-5, with D unresolved. Source: cultured CD8+ T cells from PBMCs, taken from culture after CMV antigen stimulation. This TCR was recovered from a human donor in good health (CMV status not recorded). Some clones in this sample may be carry-over from other donors' samples. CDR3 DNA: TGTGCCAGCAGTTTAAGGTCCGGAGAAGGCAATCAGCCCCAGCATTTT. Translating gives CASSLRSGEGNQPQHF.